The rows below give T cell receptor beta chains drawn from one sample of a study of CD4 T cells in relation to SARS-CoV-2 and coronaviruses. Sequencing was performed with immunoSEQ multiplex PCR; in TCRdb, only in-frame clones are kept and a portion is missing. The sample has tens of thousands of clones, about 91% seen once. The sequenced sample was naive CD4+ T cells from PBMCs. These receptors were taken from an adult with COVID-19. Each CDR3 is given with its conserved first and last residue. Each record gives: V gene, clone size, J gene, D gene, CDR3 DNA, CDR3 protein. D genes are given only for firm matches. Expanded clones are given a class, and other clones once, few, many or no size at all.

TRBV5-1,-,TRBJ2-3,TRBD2,TGCGCCAGCAGCGCCGGGACTAGCGGGAGTAAGACAGATACGCAGTATTTT,CASSAGTSGSKTDTQYF
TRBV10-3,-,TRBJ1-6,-,TGTGCCACCCAGGGGTTGGATAATTCACCCCTCCACTTT,CATQGLDNSPLHF
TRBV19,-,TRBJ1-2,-,TGTGCCAGTAGTATAGCCAGGTGGCATACCTATGGCTACACCTTC,CASSIARWHTYGYTF
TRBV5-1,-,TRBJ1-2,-,TGCGCCAGCGGAAAGGACACAAACTATGGCTACACCTTC,CASGKDTNYGYTF
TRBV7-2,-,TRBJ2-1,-,TGTGCCAGCAGCTTAGATGGTGCCTCCTACAATGAGCAGTTCTTC,CASSLDGASYNEQFF
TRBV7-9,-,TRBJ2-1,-,TGTGCCAGCAGCTTAGGTAGCGGAGGGCCGATGGAGTTCTTC,CASSLGSGGPMEFF
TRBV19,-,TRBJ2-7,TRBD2,TGTGCCAGTAGCTTTGGGGGTACAGCGGGAAAGTACTTC,CASSFGGTAGKYF
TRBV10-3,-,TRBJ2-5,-,TGTGCCATCAGTGATTTTGTCGGGGAGACCCAGTACTTC,CAISDFVGETQYF
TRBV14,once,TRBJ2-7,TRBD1,TGTGCCAGCAGCCGTCGGGGACAGGGGCGCTACGAGCAGTACTTC,CASSRRGQGRYEQYF
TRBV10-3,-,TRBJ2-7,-,TGTGCCATCAGTGAGTTAGGGTCGGGGGAGCAGTACTTC,CAISELGSGEQYF
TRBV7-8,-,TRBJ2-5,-,TGTGCCAGCAGCTTAGGCAGGGTCAAGGAGACCCAGTACTTC,CASSLGRVKETQYF
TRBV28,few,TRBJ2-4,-,TGTGCCAGCAACGGTGTGGGGGCGCGGGTCATTCAGTACTTC,CASNGVGARVIQYF